This T cell receptor beta chain was recorded in a study of T cell responses to AZD1222 COVID-19 vaccine. CDR3 length: 14 residues. Trimming shortened V by 7 bases and J by 1 base, and 14 bases separated the two germline ends. Germline lookup yields CDR1 SGHRS and CDR2 YFSETQ. Sequenced by immunoSEQ multiplex PCR; TCRdb stores in-frame clones only, minus some. The data hold 89,000 or so clones, with 86% observed a single time. The chain is built from TRBV5-1 and TRBJ1-1; D remains ambiguous. The TCR sequence derives from an adult in good health. The specimen was peripheral blood, collected on day 0 of AZD1222 vaccination. CDR3 coding DNA: TGCGCCAGCTTCACCGGACCCCAGAACACTGAAGCTTTCTTT. Amino acids: CASFTGPQNTEAFF.